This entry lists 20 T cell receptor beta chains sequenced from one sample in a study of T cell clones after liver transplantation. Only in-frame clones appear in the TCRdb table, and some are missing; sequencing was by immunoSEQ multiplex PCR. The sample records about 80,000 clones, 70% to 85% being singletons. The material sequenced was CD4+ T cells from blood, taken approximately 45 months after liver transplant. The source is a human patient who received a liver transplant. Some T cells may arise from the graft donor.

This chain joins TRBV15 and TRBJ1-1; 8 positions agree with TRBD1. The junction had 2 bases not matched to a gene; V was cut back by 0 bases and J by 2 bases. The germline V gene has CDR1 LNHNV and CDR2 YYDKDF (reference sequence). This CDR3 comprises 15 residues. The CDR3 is CATSREAGGNTEAFF. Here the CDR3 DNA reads TGTGCCACCAGCAGAGAGGCAGGGGGCAACACTGAAGCTTTCTTT.

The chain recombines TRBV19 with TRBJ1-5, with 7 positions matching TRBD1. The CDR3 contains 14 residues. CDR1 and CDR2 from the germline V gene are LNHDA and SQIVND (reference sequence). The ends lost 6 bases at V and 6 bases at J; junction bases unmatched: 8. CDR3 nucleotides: TGTGCCAGTAGCGCTTTACAGGGGACTCAGCCCCAGCATTTT. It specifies CASSALQGTQPQHF. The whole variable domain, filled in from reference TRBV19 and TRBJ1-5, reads DGGITQSPKYLFRKEGQNVTLSCEQNLNHDAMYWYRQDPGQGLRLIYYSQIVNDFQKGDIAEGYSVSREKKESFPLTVTSAQKNPTAFYLCASSALQGTQPQHFGDGTRLSIL.

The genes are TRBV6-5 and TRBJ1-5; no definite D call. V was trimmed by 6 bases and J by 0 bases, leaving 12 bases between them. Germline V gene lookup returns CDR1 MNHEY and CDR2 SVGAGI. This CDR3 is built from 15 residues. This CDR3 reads CASRNRGYSNQPQHF. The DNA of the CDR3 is TGTGCCAGCAGAAACAGAGGCTATAGCAATCAGCCCCAGCATTTT.

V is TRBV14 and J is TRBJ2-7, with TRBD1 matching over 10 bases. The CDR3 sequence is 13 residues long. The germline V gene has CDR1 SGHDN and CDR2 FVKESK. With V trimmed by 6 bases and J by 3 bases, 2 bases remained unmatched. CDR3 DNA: TGTGCCAGCAGGCGGACAGGGGGCTACGAGCAGTACTTC. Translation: CASRRTGGYEQYF.

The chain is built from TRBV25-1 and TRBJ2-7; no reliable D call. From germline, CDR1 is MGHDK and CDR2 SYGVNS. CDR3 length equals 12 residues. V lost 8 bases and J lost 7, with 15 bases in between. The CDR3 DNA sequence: TGTGCCAGCCGCGTAGTAATTGGGGAGCAGTACTTC. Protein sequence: CASRVVIGEQYF.

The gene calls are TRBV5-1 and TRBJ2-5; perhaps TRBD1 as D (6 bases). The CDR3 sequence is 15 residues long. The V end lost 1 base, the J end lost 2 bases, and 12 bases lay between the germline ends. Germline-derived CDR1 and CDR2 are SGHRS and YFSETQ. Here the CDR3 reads CASSLKGQGQETQYF. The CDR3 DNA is TGCGCCAGCAGCTTGAAAGGGCAGGGGCAAGAGACCCAGTACTTC.

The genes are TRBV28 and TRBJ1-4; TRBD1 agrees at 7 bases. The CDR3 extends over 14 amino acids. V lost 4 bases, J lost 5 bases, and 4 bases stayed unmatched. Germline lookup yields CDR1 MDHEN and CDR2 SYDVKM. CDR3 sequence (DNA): TGTGCCAGCAGTTCGGGACAGATGAATGAAAAACTGTTTTTT. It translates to CASSSGQMNEKLFF. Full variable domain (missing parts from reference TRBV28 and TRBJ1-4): DVKVTQSSRYLVKRTGEKVFLECVQDMDHENMFWYRQDPGLGLRLIYFSYDVKMKEKGDIPEGYSVSREKKERFSLILESASTNQTSMYLCASSSGQMNEKLFFGSGTQLSVL.

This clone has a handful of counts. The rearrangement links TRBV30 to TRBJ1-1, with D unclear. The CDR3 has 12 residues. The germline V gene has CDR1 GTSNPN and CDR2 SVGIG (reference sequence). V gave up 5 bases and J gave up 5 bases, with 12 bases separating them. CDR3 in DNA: TGTGCCTGGCACGGGTCGTGGACTGAAGCTTTCTTT. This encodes CAWHGSWTEAFF.

CDR3 in amino acids: CASTDSRFINTEAFF. The CDR3 nucleotides read TGTGCCAGTACGGACTCACGGTTCATAAACACTGAAGCTTTCTTT. V usage is TRBV19 and J usage is TRBJ1-1; D not resolved. Germline V gene data show CDR1 as LNHDA and CDR2 as SQIVND (reference sequence). The CDR3 length is 15 residues. Trimming stripped 7 bases from V and 2 bases from J, with 17 bases between. Filled out from reference TRBV19 and TRBJ1-1, the complete variable domain reads DGGITQSPKYLFRKEGQNVTLSCEQNLNHDAMYWYRQDPGQGLRLIYYSQIVNDFQKGDIAEGYSVSREKKESFPLTVTSAQKNPTAFYLCASTDSRFINTEAFFGQGTRLTVV.

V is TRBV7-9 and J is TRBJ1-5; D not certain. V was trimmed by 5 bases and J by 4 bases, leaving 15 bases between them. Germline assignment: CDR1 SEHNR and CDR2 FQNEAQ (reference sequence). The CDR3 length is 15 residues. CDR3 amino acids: CASSPTKAGNQPQHF. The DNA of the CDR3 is TGTGCCAGCAGCCCTACCAAAGCTGGGAATCAGCCCCAGCATTTT.

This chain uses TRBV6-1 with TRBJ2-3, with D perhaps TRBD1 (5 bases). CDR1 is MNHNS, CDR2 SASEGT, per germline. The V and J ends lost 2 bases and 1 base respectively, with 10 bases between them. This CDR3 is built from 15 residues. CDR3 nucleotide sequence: TGTGCCAGCAGTGAACAGGGTCTCGGCACAGATACGCAGTATTTT. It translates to CASSEQGLGTDTQYF.

The CDR3 DNA reads TGCGCCAGCAGCCAAGGGGTGGCCAGGGGGACCCACGAGCAGTACTTC. It codes for CASSQGVARGTHEQYF. The chain is built from TRBV4-3 and TRBJ2-7, with 7 bases identical to TRBD1. The V and J ends lost 1 base and 5 bases, in that order; junction bases with no gene match: 11. This CDR3 comprises 16 residues. The germline gives CDR1 LGHNA, CDR2 YSLEER.

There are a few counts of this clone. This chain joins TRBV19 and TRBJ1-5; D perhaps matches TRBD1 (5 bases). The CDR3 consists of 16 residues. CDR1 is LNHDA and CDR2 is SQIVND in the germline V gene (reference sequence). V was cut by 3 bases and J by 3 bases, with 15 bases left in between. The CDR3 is CASSIVGARVNQPQHF. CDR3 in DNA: TGTGCCAGTAGTATTGTAGGGGCGCGGGTCAATCAGCCCCAGCATTTT.

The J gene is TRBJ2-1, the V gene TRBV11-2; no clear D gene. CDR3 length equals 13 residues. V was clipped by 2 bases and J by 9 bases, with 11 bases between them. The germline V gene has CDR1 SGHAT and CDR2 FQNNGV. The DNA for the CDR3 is TGTGCCAGCAGCTTAACGCCGCCGGGTGAGCAGTTCTTC. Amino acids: CASSLTPPGEQFF.

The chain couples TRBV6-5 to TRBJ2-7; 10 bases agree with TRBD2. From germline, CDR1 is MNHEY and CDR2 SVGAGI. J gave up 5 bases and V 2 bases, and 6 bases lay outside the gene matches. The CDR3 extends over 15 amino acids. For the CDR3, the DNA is TGTGCCAGCAGTTACGCTCCAGCGGGAGGGGACGAGCAGTACTTC. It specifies CASSYAPAGGDEQYF.

The CDR3 sequence: CASSWDRGNYGYTF. CDR3 DNA: TGCGCCAGCAGCTGGGACAGGGGTAACTATGGCTACACCTTC. V usage is TRBV5-1 and J usage is TRBJ1-2, with 10 nucleotides matching TRBD1. Germline values: CDR1 SGHRS, CDR2 YFSETQ. V was pared by 3 bases and J by 1 base, with 0 bases of the junction left unmatched. The CDR3 is made up of 14 amino acids. Full variable domain (outside the CDR3, taken from reference TRBV5-1 and TRBJ1-2): KAGVTQTPRYLIKTRGQQVTLSCSPISGHRSVSWYQQTPGQGLQFLFEYFSETQRNKGNFPGRFSGRQFSNSRSEMNVSTLELGDSALYLCASSWDRGNYGYTFGSGTRLTVV.

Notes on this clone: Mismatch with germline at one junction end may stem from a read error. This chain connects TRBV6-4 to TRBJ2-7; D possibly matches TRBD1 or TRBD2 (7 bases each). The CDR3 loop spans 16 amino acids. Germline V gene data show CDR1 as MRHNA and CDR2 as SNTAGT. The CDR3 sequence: CARSDRGAGGAYEQYF. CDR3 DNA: TGTGCCCGCAGTGACCGGGGGGCAGGGGGGGCCTACGAGCAGTACTTC.

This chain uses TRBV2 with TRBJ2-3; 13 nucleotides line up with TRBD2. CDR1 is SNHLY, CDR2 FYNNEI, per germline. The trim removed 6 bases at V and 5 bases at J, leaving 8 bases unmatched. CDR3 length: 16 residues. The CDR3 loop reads CASRPTSGRVIDTQYF. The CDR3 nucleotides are TGTGCCAGCAGGCCTACTAGCGGGAGGGTTATAGATACGCAGTATTTT.

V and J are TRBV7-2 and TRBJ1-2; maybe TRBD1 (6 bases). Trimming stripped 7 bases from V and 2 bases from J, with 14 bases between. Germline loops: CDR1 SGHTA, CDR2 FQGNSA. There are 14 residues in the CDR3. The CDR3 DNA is TGTGCCAGCACCACTGGGGGGCGCAACTATGGCTACACCTTC. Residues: CASTTGGRNYGYTF.

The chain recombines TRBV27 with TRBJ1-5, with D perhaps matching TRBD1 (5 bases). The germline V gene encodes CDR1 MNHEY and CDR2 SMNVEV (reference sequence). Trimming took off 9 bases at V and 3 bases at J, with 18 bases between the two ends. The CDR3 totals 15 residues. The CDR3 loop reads CASSTPDRINQPQHF. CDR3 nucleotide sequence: TGTGCCAGTTCTACCCCAGACAGAATCAATCAGCCCCAGCATTTT.